The 26 T cell receptor beta chains presented below share a single source sample, sequenced in a study of identical twins. TCRdb passed the 5' RACE reads through MiXCR, listing each CDR3 protein once. The sample shows around 250,000 distinct CDR3 sequences, roughly 13% of them seen only once. The sample was also reused in another study, on yellow fever vaccine responses in identical twins.

The sequenced sample consisted of memory (CD45RO+) T cells sorted from blood. The receptors come from a woman between 18 and 29 years old in good health.

This clonotype was found many times. The chain couples TRBV20-1 to TRBJ2-2; 8 positions match TRBD1. Trimming cost V 5 bases and J 7 bases; bases outside gene matches: 12. This CDR3 spans 15 amino acids. Germline CDR1 reads DFQATT; CDR2 reads SNEGSKA (reference sequence). CDR3 DNA: TGCAGTGCTGCTCAGGGGGCCGCTTCGGACGGGGAGCTGTTTTTT. Translation: CSAAQGAASDGELFF.

This clonotype was detected only a few times. The chain uses TRBV4-3 and TRBJ2-7; D is perhaps TRBD1 (5 bases). CDR3 size: 14 residues. Germline assignment: CDR1 LGHNA and CDR2 YSLEER. V lost 0 bases, J lost 3 bases, and 9 bases lay in between. The CDR3, as DNA: TGCGCCAGCAGCCAAGATGGTAGGGGCTACGAGCAGTACTTC. It specifies CASSQDGRGYEQYF.

This clonotype was counted many times. V is TRBV4-3 and J is TRBJ2-1; no clear D. The CDR3 totals 12 residues. V was shortened by 4 bases and J by 12 bases, with 13 bases between the two germline ends. Germline V gives CDR1 LGHNA, CDR2 YSLEER. CDR3 protein: CASSRTILGQFF. Here the CDR3 DNA reads TGCGCCAGCAGCCGAACGATTCTGGGGCAGTTCTTC.

The sample holds a few counts of this clonotype. V is TRBV11-2 and J is TRBJ2-1; D may be TRBD1 (6 bases). The CDR3 totals 16 residues. The germline V gene encodes CDR1 SGHAT and CDR2 FQNNGV. The V end lost 5 bases, the J end lost 2 bases, and 16 bases lay between the germline ends. This CDR3 is CASSLVPGHPYNEQFF. The CDR3 DNA sequence: TGTGCCAGCAGCCTAGTCCCGGGACACCCCTACAATGAGCAGTTCTTC.

The chain employs TRBV7-9 and TRBJ2-7, with D perhaps being TRBD1 or TRBD2 (5 bases each). CDR3 length: 17 residues. The V end lost 5 bases, the J end lost 2 bases, and 22 bases lay between the germline ends. Germline V gives CDR1 SEHNR, CDR2 FQNEAQ (reference sequence). CDR3 DNA: TGTGCCAGCAGCCCACGGGACGGCACCCCGAGGGCCTACGAGCAGTACTTC. Translated: CASSPRDGTPRAYEQYF.

The chain links TRBV4-1 to TRBJ2-4; unclear D gene. The CDR3 has 16 residues. The V end was cut by 0 bases, the J end by 0 bases, with 9 bases between. The germline V gene encodes CDR1 MGHRA and CDR2 YSYEKL. In nucleotides, the CDR3 is TGCGCCAGCAGCCAAGAATCGGGTTTAGCCAAAAACATTCAGTACTTC. This translates into CASSQESGLAKNIQYF.

This clonotype was detected many times. The chain joins TRBV29-1 to TRBJ2-1; 9 nucleotides agree with TRBD1. The CDR3 totals 13 residues. V shed 6 bases, J shed 7 bases, and the junction held 7 bases outside the gene matches. Germline assignment: CDR1 SQVTM and CDR2 ANQGSEA. CDR3 amino acids: CSVKTGGINEQFF. CDR3 bases: TGCAGCGTGAAGACAGGGGGAATAAATGAGCAGTTCTTC.

The rearrangement joins TRBV30 to TRBJ2-2; 10 nucleotides match TRBD1. There are 13 residues in the CDR3. J was trimmed by 4 bases and V by 5 bases; bases with no gene match: 1. Germline V gene sequence: CDR1 GTSNPN, CDR2 SVGIG (reference sequence). The CDR3 coding sequence is TGTGCCTGGGGGACAGGGGCCACCGGGGAGCTGTTTTTT. Protein sequence: CAWGTGATGELFF.

The chain carries TRBV11-2 and TRBJ2-1; TRBD2 matches 7 bases. The CDR3 is 14 amino acids. J gave up 3 bases and V 8 bases, and 7 bases lay outside the gene matches. Per germline, CDR1 SGHAT and CDR2 FQNNGV. Here the CDR3 DNA reads TGTGCCAGCGTCCGGGGGGAAGTCTACAATGAGCAGTTCTTC. Translation: CASVRGEVYNEQFF.

This clonotype appeared a few times. V and J are TRBV7-2 and TRBJ2-5; TRBD1 might be the D (6 bases). This CDR3 spans 14 amino acids. The germline CDR1 and CDR2 sequences are SGHTA and FQGNSA. The V end lost 4 bases, the J end lost 1 base, and 10 bases lay between the germline ends. The CDR3 nucleotides are TGTGCCAGCAGCTCGGACAGTTCCCAAGAGACCCAGTACTTC. Translating it yields CASSSDSSQETQYF.

The sample holds a few counts of this clonotype. The V gene is TRBV5-4, the J gene TRBJ1-1; D may be TRBD1 (6 bases). Deletions cut 4 bases from V and 5 bases from J, with 15 bases between. CDR1 and CDR2 (germline): SGHNT, YYREEE (reference sequence). The CDR3 totals 14 residues. The CDR3 DNA reads TGTGCCAGCAGCCTAGTTGGACAGAGAACTGAAGCTTTCTTT. It translates to CASSLVGQRTEAFF.

This clonotype has a count of ten or more. The chain joins TRBV3-1 to TRBJ2-3, with a weak D call TRBD1 (5 bases). The V gene lost 4 bases and the J gene lost 6 bases, with 14 bases spanning the gap. Germline loops: CDR1 LGHDT, CDR2 YNNKEL (reference sequence). The CDR3 is made up of 14 amino acids. The CDR3 reads CASSPRGRADTQYF. CDR3 nucleotide sequence: TGTGCCAGCAGCCCAAGGGGCCGAGCCGATACGCAGTATTTT.

This chain connects TRBV29-1 to TRBJ1-2; no clear D. Trimming pared 4 bases from V and 6 bases from J, leaving 12 bases between. Germline V lookup: CDR1 SQVTM, CDR2 ANQGSEA. The CDR3 runs 12 residues. CDR3 coding DNA: TGCAGCGTTGCATCGATTGAGGATGGCTACACCTTC. Its translation: CSVASIEDGYTF.

This chain links TRBV9 with TRBJ1-1; 12 nucleotides match TRBD1. This CDR3 contains 18 residues. Germline V gene lookup returns CDR1 SGDLS and CDR2 YYNGEE. The J segment lost 5 bases and the V segment lost 3 bases, leaving 14 bases of the junction unmatched. CDR3 amino acids: CASSGYTGTGGKGTEAFF. CDR3 in DNA: TGTGCCAGCAGCGGATACACCGGGACAGGGGGCAAGGGGACTGAAGCTTTCTTT.

In its sample, this clonotype was seen once. The V gene is TRBV7-8, the J gene TRBJ2-3; possible D gene TRBD1, 6 bases. This CDR3 is 13 amino acids long. The V end was cut by 4 bases, the J end by 6 bases, with 11 bases between. The V gene's germline CDR1 is SGHVS and CDR2 FQNEAQ. CDR3 sequence: CASSSQRGDTQYF. CDR3 bases: TGTGCCAGCAGCTCCCAAAGGGGGGATACGCAGTATTTT.

The rearrangement uses TRBV25-1 and TRBJ2-1, with TRBD2 as a possible D gene (5 bases). This CDR3 region has 13 residues. Looked up from germline, CDR1 is MGHDK and CDR2 is SYGVNS. The V end was cut by 4 bases, the J end by 9 bases, with 13 bases between. CDR3 protein: CASSGLEVLEQFF. Here the CDR3 DNA reads TGTGCCAGCAGTGGACTGGAGGTGCTTGAGCAGTTCTTC.

The V and J genes are TRBV12-3 or TRBV12-4 and TRBJ2-1; 11 bases map to TRBD2. V lost 6 bases and J lost 7; bases outside the gene matches: 8. This CDR3 has 15 amino acids. CDR3 amino acids: CASRLLAGVVNEQFF. CDR3 coding DNA: TGTGCCAGCAGGCTACTAGCGGGAGTGGTTAATGAGCAGTTCTTC.

This sequence joins TRBV28 and TRBJ2-1; D perhaps matches TRBD1 (6 bases). From germline, CDR1 is MDHEN and CDR2 SYDVKM. The CDR3 is 14 amino acids. The V end was cut by 6 bases, the J end by 7 bases, with 16 bases between. CDR3 loop: CASRGAGVGNEQFF. The CDR3 nucleotides are TGTGCCAGCAGAGGGGCAGGGGTGGGGAATGAGCAGTTCTTC.

This clonotype has ten or more counts. The rearrangement uses TRBV11-3 and TRBJ2-1; a possible D gene is TRBD2 (5 bases). CDR1 is SGHNT and CDR2 is YENEEA in the germline V gene. This CDR3 contains 13 residues. Trimming left V 5 bases short and J 8 bases short, with 13 bases between. CDR3 sequence (DNA): TGTGCCAGCAGCACAACTCTAGCCGATGAGCAGTTCTTC. Translation gives CASSTTLADEQFF. Filled out from reference TRBV11-3 and TRBJ2-1, the complete variable domain reads EAGVVQSPRYKIIEKKQPVAFWCNPISGHNTLYWYLQNLGQGPELLIRYENEEAVDDSQLPKDRFSAERLKGVDSTLKIQPAELGDSAVYLCASSTTLADEQFFGPGTRLTVL.

The chain recombines TRBV3-1 with TRBJ2-7; D not certain. The CDR3 contains 14 residues. Per germline, CDR1 LGHDT and CDR2 YNNKEL (reference sequence). V lost 0 bases, J lost 0 bases, and 6 bases lay in between. CDR3 in amino acids: CASSQDLASYEQYF. CDR3 sequence (DNA): TGTGCCAGCAGCCAAGATCTGGCCTCCTACGAGCAGTACTTC.

This clonotype has ten or more counts. The chain uses TRBV7-8 and TRBJ1-4; D might be TRBD1 (6 bases). V lost 5 bases and J 0 bases, leaving 16 bases between the germline ends. This CDR3 has 17 residues. Per germline, CDR1 SGHVS and CDR2 FQNEAQ. The CDR3: CASSPRPRGPTNEKLFF. The DNA for the CDR3 is TGTGCCAGCAGCCCCCGACCCCGGGGGCCAACTAATGAAAAACTGTTTTTT.

This clonotype has just a few counts. This rearrangement joins TRBV5-1 to TRBJ1-1; tentative D call: TRBD1 (6 bases). Per germline, CDR1 SGHRS and CDR2 YFSETQ. This CDR3 comprises 15 residues. V was trimmed by 5 bases and J by 4 bases, leaving 18 bases between them. CDR3 residues: CASRGDGGVGTEAFF. CDR3 nucleotide sequence: TGCGCCAGCAGGGGCGACGGGGGCGTTGGCACTGAAGCTTTCTTT.

This clonotype has ten or more counts. V usage is TRBV5-1 and J usage is TRBJ1-5; TRBD1 might be the D (5 bases). The ends were cut back, 4 bases at V and 0 bases at J, with 11 bases in the middle. There are 15 residues in the CDR3. Germline V lookup: CDR1 SGHRS, CDR2 YFSETQ. The CDR3 nucleotides are TGCGCCAGCAGCCTTACAGGTTATAGCAATCAGCCCCAGCATTTT. The encoded protein is CASSLTGYSNQPQHF.

This clonotype was seen more than once but under ten times. The chain has TRBV18 and TRBJ2-7, with 7 bases aligning to TRBD2. The trim removed 5 bases at V and 1 base at J, leaving 5 bases unmatched. This CDR3 contains 14 residues. Germline V gives CDR1 KGHSH, CDR2 LQKENI. CDR3 in amino acids: CASSSASGSYEQYF. As DNA, the CDR3 is TGTGCCAGCTCATCTGCTAGCGGATCCTACGAGCAGTACTTC. Filled out from reference TRBV18 and TRBJ2-7, the complete variable domain reads NAGVMQNPRHLVRRRGQEARLRCSPMKGHSHVYWYRQLPEEGLKFMVYLQKENIIDESGMPKERFSAEFPKEGPSILRIQQVVRGDSAAYFCASSSASGSYEQYFGPGTRLTVT.

This clonotype was observed a handful of times. This rearrangement joins TRBV2 to TRBJ2-2; the D gene is possibly TRBD1 (6 bases). Trimming took off 6 bases at V and 6 bases at J, with 8 bases between the two ends. The CDR3 loop spans 12 amino acids. Germline CDR1 SNHLY, CDR2 FYNNEI. Here the CDR3 reads CASSYRAGELFF. The CDR3 bases are TGTGCCAGCAGCTACAGGGCCGGGGAGCTGTTTTTT.

In this sample, this clonotype turned up a few times. This chain connects TRBV7-3 to TRBJ2-1; 10 bases line up with TRBD1. This CDR3 region has 16 residues. Trimming at V came to 1 base and at J to 7 bases, leaving 7 bases not matched to a gene. From germline, CDR1 is SGHTA and CDR2 FQGTGA. For the CDR3, the DNA is TGTGCCAGCAGCTTAAGTGGGACAGGGGCTTTGAATGAGCAGTTCTTC. As protein: CASSLSGTGALNEQFF.